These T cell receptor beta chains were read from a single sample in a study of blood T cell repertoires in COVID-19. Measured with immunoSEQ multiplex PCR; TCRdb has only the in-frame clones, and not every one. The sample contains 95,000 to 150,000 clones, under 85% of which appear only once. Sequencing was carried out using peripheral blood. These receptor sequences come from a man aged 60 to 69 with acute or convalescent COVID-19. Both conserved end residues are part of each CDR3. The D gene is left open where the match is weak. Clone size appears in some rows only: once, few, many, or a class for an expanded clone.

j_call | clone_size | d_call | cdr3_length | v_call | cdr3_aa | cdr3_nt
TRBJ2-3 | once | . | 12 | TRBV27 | CASSSLRDTQYF | TGTGCCAGCAGTTCCCTACGAGATACGCAGTATTTT
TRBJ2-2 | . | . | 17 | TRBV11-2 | CASSLYRNSFVTGELFF | TGTGCCAGCAGCTTATACAGGAATAGCTTTGTCACCGGGGAGCTGTTTTTT
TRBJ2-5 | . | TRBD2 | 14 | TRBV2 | CASSRRLAQETQYF | TGTGCCAGCAGTCGGCGACTAGCCCAAGAGACCCAGTACTTC
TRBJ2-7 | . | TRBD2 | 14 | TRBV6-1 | CASSERLAGDEQYF | TGTGCCAGCAGTGAAAGGCTAGCGGGAGACGAGCAGTACTTC
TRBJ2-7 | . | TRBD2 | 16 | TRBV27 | CASSPFYTGGPHEQYF | TGTGCCAGCAGTCCGTTTTATACGGGAGGGCCCCACGAGCAGTACTTC
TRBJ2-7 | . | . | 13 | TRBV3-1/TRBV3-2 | CASSQRSSYEQYF | TGTGCCAGCAGCCAGAGGAGCTCCTACGAGCAGTACTTC
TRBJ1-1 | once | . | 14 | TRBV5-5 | CASSFSSGVAEAFF | TGTGCCAGCAGCTTTAGTTCAGGGGTTGCTGAAGCTTTCTTT
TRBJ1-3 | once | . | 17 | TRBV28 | CASSLVGEGDPGNTIYF | TGTGCCAGCAGTTTGGTCGGCGAGGGGGACCCTGGAAACACCATATATTTT
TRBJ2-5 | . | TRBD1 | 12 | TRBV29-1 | CSIQGDRETQYF | TGCAGCATACAGGGGGACCGGGAGACCCAGTACTTC
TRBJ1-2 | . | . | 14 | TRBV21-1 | CASSKGRTNYGYTF | TGTGCCAGCAGCAAGGGCAGAACTAACTATGGCTACACCTTC
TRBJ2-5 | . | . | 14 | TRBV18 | CASSPQGQRETQYF | TGTGCCAGCTCACCCCAGGGACAACGGGAGACCCAGTACTTC
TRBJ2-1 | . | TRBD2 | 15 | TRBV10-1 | CATSRGGGRFNEQFF | TGCGCCACCTCGCGTGGGGGCGGGAGGTTCAATGAGCAGTTCTTC
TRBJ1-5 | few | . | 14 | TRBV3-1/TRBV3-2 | CASSHRGEGQPQHF | TGTGCCAGCAGCCACAGGGGAGAGGGTCAGCCCCAGCATTTT
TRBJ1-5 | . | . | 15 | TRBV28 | CASTPWGDENQPQHF | TGTGCCAGCACTCCGTGGGGGGACGAAAATCAGCCCCAGCATTTT
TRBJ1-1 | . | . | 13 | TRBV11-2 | CASSLFMGAEAFF | TGTGCCAGCAGCTTATTCATGGGGGCCGAAGCTTTCTTT
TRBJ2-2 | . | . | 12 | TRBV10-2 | CASGDGTGELFF | TGCGCCTCGGGTGACGGCACCGGGGAGCTGTTTTTT
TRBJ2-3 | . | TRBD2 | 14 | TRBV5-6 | CASSSGLVADTQYF | TGTGCCAGCAGCTCGGGACTAGTGGCAGATACGCAGTATTTT
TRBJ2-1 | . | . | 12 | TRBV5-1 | CASSPSGNEQFF | TGCGCCAGCAGCCCCTCCGGCAATGAGCAGTTCTTC
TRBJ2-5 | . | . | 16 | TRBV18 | CASSPIWAGGKETQYF | TGTGCCAGCTCGCCTATTTGGGCGGGTGGGAAAGAGACCCAGTACTTC
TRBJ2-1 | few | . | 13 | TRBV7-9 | CASTPTGSNEQFF | TGTGCCAGCACCCCCACAGGGAGTAATGAGCAGTTCTTC
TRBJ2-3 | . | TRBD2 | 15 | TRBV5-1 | CASKSSGNMPDTQYF | TGCGCCAGCAAGTCCAGCGGGAATATGCCAGATACGCAGTATTTT
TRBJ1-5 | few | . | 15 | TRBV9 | CASSLDSSSNQPQHF | TGTGCCAGCAGCCTGGACAGTTCTAGCAATCAGCCCCAGCATTTT
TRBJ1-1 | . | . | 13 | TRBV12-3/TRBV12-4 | CASKDSRDTEAFF | TGTGCCAGTAAGGACAGTAGGGACACTGAAGCTTTCTTT
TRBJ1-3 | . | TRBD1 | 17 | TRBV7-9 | CASSLTGGLRGGNTIYF | TGTGCCAGCAGCTTGACAGGGGGTTTGAGAGGTGGAAACACCATATATTTT
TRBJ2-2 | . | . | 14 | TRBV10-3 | CAISGQANTGELFF | TGTGCCATCAGTGGACAGGCGAACACCGGGGAGCTGTTTTTT
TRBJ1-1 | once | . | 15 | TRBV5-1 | CASSFRTGGSTEAFF | TGCGCCAGCAGCTTTAGGACGGGGGGTAGCACTGAAGCTTTCTTT
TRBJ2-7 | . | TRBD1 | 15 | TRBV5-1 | CASSPSGTGAGEQYF | TGCGCCAGCAGCCCGTCCGGGACAGGGGCTGGCGAGCAGTACTTC
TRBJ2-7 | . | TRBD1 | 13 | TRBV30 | CAWSEDRLYEQYF | TGTGCCTGGAGTGAGGACAGGCTCTACGAGCAGTACTTC
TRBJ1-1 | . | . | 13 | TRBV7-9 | CASSGQLNTEAFF | TGTGCCAGCAGCGGACAGTTGAACACTGAAGCTTTCTTT
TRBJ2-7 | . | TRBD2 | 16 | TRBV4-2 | CASSQDSSGSLGEQYF | TGTGCCAGCAGCCAGGACTCTAGCGGGAGTCTAGGCGAGCAGTACTTC
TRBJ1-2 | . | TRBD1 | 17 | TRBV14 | CASSQVRRTGTLYGYTF | TGTGCCAGCAGCCAAGTCAGGCGGACAGGGACCCTTTACGGCTACACCTTC
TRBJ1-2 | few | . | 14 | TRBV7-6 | CASSPRAGDYGYTF | TGTGCCAGCAGCCCTAGGGCAGGGGACTATGGCTACACCTTC
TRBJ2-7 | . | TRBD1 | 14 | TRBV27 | CASSPLGTAYEQYF | TGTGCCAGCAGCCCCTTGGGGACAGCCTACGAGCAGTACTTC
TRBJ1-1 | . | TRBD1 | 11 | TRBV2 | CASRDRAEAFF | TGTGCCAGCCGGGACAGAGCTGAAGCTTTCTTT
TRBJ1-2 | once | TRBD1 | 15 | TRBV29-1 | CSGLRDRGGNYGYTF | TGCAGCGGACTCCGGGACAGGGGGGGAAATTATGGCTACACCTTC
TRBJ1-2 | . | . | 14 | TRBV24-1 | CATSEGDSNYGYTF | TGTGCCACCAGTGAGGGGGACTCTAACTATGGCTACACCTTC
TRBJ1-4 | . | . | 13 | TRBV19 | CASNPGPYEKLFF | TGTGCCAGTAATCCAGGCCCCTATGAAAAACTGTTTTTT
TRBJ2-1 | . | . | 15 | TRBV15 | CATARRREGLNEQFF | TGTGCCACCGCGCGTCGACGGGAAGGTCTCAATGAGCAGTTCTTC
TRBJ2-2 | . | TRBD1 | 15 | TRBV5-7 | CASSLTGGSTGELFF | TGTGCCAGCAGCTTGACAGGGGGCAGCACCGGGGAGCTGTTTTTT
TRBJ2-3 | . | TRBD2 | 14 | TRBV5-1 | CASSQTSETDTQYF | TGCGCCAGCAGCCAGACTAGCGAGACAGATACGCAGTATTTT
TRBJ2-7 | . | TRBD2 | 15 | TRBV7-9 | CASSLPLAGGLEQYF | TGTGCCAGCAGCTTACCACTAGCGGGAGGGCTTGAGCAGTACTTC
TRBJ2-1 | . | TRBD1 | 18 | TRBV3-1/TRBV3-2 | CASSQAPGGAASYNEQFF | TGTGCCAGCAGCCAAGCCCCAGGGGGAGCGGCCTCCTACAATGAGCAGTTCTTC
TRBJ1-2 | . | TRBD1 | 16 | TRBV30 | CAWTSPSRQGARGYTF | TGTGCCTGGACCAGCCCCTCGAGGCAGGGGGCACGGGGCTACACCTTC
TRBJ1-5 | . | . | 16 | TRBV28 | CASNRDISYSNQPQHF | TGTGCCAGCAATCGGGACATTAGTTATAGCAATCAGCCCCAGCATTTT
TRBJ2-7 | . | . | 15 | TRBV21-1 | CASSKTGRSTYEQYF | TGTGCCAGCAGCAAAACAGGGCGCTCAACCTACGAGCAGTACTTC
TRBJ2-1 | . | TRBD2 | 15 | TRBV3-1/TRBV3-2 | CASSQTSGNYNEQFF | TGTGCCAGCTCCCAGACTAGCGGGAATTACAATGAGCAGTTCTTC
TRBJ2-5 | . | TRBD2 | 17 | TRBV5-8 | CASSTVGTSGSGETQYF | TGTGCCAGCAGCACGGTGGGGACTAGCGGCTCCGGAGAGACCCAGTACTTC
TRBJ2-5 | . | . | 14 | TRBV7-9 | CASSLVWGEETQYF | TGTGCCAGCAGCCTAGTGTGGGGGGAGGAGACCCAGTACTTC
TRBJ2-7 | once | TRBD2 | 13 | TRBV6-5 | CASISGRAYEQYF | TGTGCCAGCATCAGCGGGAGGGCCTACGAGCAGTACTTC
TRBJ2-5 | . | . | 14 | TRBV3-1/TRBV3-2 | CASSQGIGRETQYF | TGTGCCAGCAGCCAAGGAATAGGGAGGGAGACCCAGTACTTC
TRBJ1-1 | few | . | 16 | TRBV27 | CASRAVFRGNVTEAFF | TGTGCCAGCAGAGCCGTTTTTCGGGGGAATGTCACTGAAGCTTTCTTT
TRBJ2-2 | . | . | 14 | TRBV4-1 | CASSRGAGSGELFF | TGCGCCAGCAGTCGCGGGGCGGGTTCCGGGGAGCTGTTTTTT